This T cell receptor beta chain was captured by sequencing in a study of T cell responses to AZD1222 COVID-19 vaccine. Sequencing was performed with immunoSEQ multiplex PCR; in TCRdb, only in-frame clones are kept and a portion is missing. The sample contains roughly 150,000 clones, roughly nine tenths of which appear only once. Whole-study results and caveats: Following two doses of AZD1222, Spike-specific TCR breadth and depth rose. Targets within unmutated variant regions were reportedly found for nearly half of spike-specific TCRs.

CDR3 length: 16 amino acids. CDR1 is MNHNY, CDR2 SVGAGI, per germline (reference sequence). V lost 4 bases, J lost 7 bases, and 17 bases lay in between. For this clone: Its antigen is as yet unknown.

The chain uses TRBV6-6 and TRBJ1-6; D gene unclear. The origin of this receptor is an adult in good health. Sequencing was performed on peripheral blood, taken on day 0 of AZD1222 vaccination. Here the CDR3 reads CASSSPAGTGNSPLHF. CDR3 sequence (DNA): TGTGCCAGCAGTTCTCCGGCGGGAACGGGGAATTCACCCCTCCACTTT.